What follows are 27 T cell receptor beta chains derived from one specimen sequenced in a study of T cell changes during pregnancy in multiple sclerosis. Sequencing used immunoSEQ multiplex PCR; TCRdb keeps in-frame clones, though not all of them. The sample contains roughly 110,000 clones, roughly 92% of which appear only once. Sequences were derived from peripheral blood, sampled after pregnancy. The receptors here all came from a female donor with multiple sclerosis, enrolled in a pregnancy study.

The chain links TRBV5-6 to TRBJ2-1; 7 bases fit TRBD1. The V gene's germline CDR1 is SGHDT and CDR2 YYEEEE. CDR3 length: 15 amino acids. V dropped 6 bases and J dropped 5; count of bases not matched to a gene: 11. The CDR3 DNA reads TGTGCCAGCACCCTCCTCCCCGGGACAGACAATGAGCAGTTCTTC. It is translated as CASTLLPGTDNEQFF.

This chain joins TRBV18 and TRBJ1-5; 7 bases fit TRBD1. Germline lookup yields CDR1 KGHSH and CDR2 LQKENI. J was trimmed by 4 bases and V by 6 bases; bases with no gene match: 9. The CDR3 is made up of 15 amino acids. The CDR3 coding sequence is TGTGCCAGCTCTACAGGGGCCGGTCTAAATCAGCCCCAGCATTTT. It is translated as CASSTGAGLNQPQHF.

The chain combines TRBV5-1 with TRBJ2-7, with TRBD2 identical over 13 bases. The CDR3 covers 17 residues. Germline CDR1 SGHRS, CDR2 YFSETQ. V lost 0 bases, J lost 5 bases, and 8 bases stayed unmatched. The CDR3 nucleotides read TGCGCCAGCAGCTTGGGGGGGACTAGCGGGACTTCGAACGAGCAGTACTTC. The encoded protein is CASSLGGTSGTSNEQYF.

This clone occurred once. This rearrangement joins TRBV6-1 to TRBJ2-2, with D uncertain. The CDR3 spans 13 residues. V was trimmed by 3 bases and J by 5 bases, leaving 7 bases between them. Germline V gene data show CDR1 as MNHNS and CDR2 as SASEGT. CDR3 DNA: TGTGCCAGCAGTGAGATCCGGACCGGGGAGCTGTTTTTT. It yields the protein CASSEIRTGELFF.

The V call is TRBV4-2, the J call TRBJ1-5, with unresolved D. CDR3 length: 13 amino acids. Germline V CDR1 and CDR2: LGHNA, YNFKEQ. Trimming stripped 0 bases from V and 4 bases from J, with 4 bases between. This chain's CDR3 is CASSQDRNQPQHF. The DNA of the CDR3 is TGTGCCAGCAGCCAAGATAGAAATCAGCCCCAGCATTTT.

This sequence joins TRBV11-2 and TRBJ1-2, with a tentative D call TRBD1 (6 bases). The V and J ends lost 1 base and 8 bases respectively, with 14 bases between them. The CDR3 runs to 14 residues. CDR1 is SGHAT, CDR2 FQNNGV, per germline. CDR3 loop: CASSLVEGGGGYTF. CDR3 DNA sequence: TGTGCCAGCAGCTTAGTAGAAGGCGGGGGCGGCTACACCTTC.

This chain links TRBV4-1 with TRBJ2-1, with 8 bases lining up with TRBD1. The CDR3 totals 18 residues. In germline, CDR1 is MGHRA, CDR2 YSYEKL. V shed 0 bases and J 2 bases; nucleotides not matched to a gene: 9. Written as DNA, the CDR3 is TGCGCCAGCAGCCAAGAATATAGACAGGGGCTAGCCTACAATGAGCAGTTCTTC. Protein: CASSQEYRQGLAYNEQFF.

The genes are TRBV5-4 and TRBJ2-7; D is unresolved. Germline V CDR1 and CDR2: SGHNT, YYREEE (reference sequence). This CDR3 spans 12 amino acids. Trimming stripped 0 bases from V and 7 bases from J, with 8 bases between. CDR3 DNA: TGTGCCAGCAGCTTGGCGTCGAGGGAGCAGTACTTC. Its translation: CASSLASREQYF.

This chain uses TRBV7-9 with TRBJ1-1; no clear D. The V gene's germline CDR1 is SEHNR and CDR2 FQNEAQ (reference sequence). V dropped 3 bases and J dropped 1 base, with 12 bases sitting between them. The CDR3 has 15 residues. The CDR3 nucleotides read TGTGCCAGCAGCTTGGCTCGGGTTGGGAACACTGAAGCTTTCTTT. It encodes CASSLARVGNTEAFF.

This chain connects TRBV27 to TRBJ2-7; TRBD2 matches at 9 bases. The junction had 13 bases not matched to a gene; V was cut back by 4 bases and J by 3 bases. Germline values: CDR1 MNHEY, CDR2 SMNVEV (reference sequence). The CDR3 has 17 amino acids. The CDR3 DNA reads TGTGCCAGCAGTTCGTTGTCTAGCGGGATCAAACACTACGAGCAGTACTTC. The encoded protein is CASSSLSSGIKHYEQYF.

V usage is TRBV10-3 and J usage is TRBJ1-5; D is ambiguous. Germline values: CDR1 ENHRY, CDR2 SYGVKD. With 0 bases removed from V and 2 bases from J, the gap between germline ends came to 14 bases. This CDR3 contains 17 residues. Written as DNA, the CDR3 is TGTGCCATCAGTGAGTCGAGGGTCGGTGGAGGCAATCAGCCCCAGCATTTT. Translating gives CAISESRVGGGNQPQHF.

This sequence joins TRBV5-1 and TRBJ1-1; maybe TRBD1 (6 bases). Germline CDR1 reads SGHRS; CDR2 reads YFSETQ. The CDR3 has 12 residues. V was shortened by 2 bases and J by 6 bases, with 8 bases between the two germline ends. In DNA form, the CDR3 reads TGCGCCAGCAGCTTCAGGGGAGCTGAAGCTTTCTTT. Protein: CASSFRGAEAFF.

The chain combines TRBV29-1 with TRBJ2-1; no reliable D call. CDR1 SQVTM and CDR2 ANQGSEA come from the germline V gene. This CDR3 comprises 14 residues. Between the trimmed V and J ends, which lost 0 bases and 7 bases, there was a span of 13 bases. The CDR3 spells CSVEDGRRGNEQFF. CDR3 coding DNA: TGCAGCGTTGAAGATGGCAGGCGTGGTAATGAGCAGTTCTTC.

The genes are TRBV6-5 and TRBJ2-7, with TRBD2 identical over 8 bases. The length of the CDR3 is 15 residues. The junction had 7 bases not matched to a gene; V was cut back by 3 bases and J by 3 bases. From germline, CDR1 is MNHEY and CDR2 SVGAGI. The CDR3 here is CASSYFGAGGYEQYF. CDR3 coding DNA: TGTGCCAGCAGTTATTTCGGGGCGGGGGGCTACGAGCAGTACTTC.

The CDR3 coding sequence is TGCAGCGTTTCCTACTTACAGGGTACTGAAGCTTTCTTT. As protein: CSVSYLQGTEAFF. This chain uses TRBV29-1 with TRBJ1-1, with TRBD1 as a possible D gene (6 bases). Trimming left V 5 bases short and J 5 bases short, with 15 bases between. CDR3 size: 13 residues. Germline loops: CDR1 SQVTM, CDR2 ANQGSEA.

J is TRBJ1-1 and V is TRBV30; D uncertain. CDR1 is GTSNPN and CDR2 is SVGIG in the germline V gene (reference sequence). This CDR3 contains 11 residues. Trimming shortened V by 2 bases and J by 8 bases, and 9 bases separated the two germline ends. The CDR3 region has the DNA TGTGCCTGGAGTCGTCGCAGAGAAGCTTTCTTT. Its protein product is CAWSRRREAFF.

In its sample, this clone was seen once. The chain links TRBV5-1 to TRBJ1-2; D remains ambiguous. Germline values: CDR1 SGHRS, CDR2 YFSETQ. The CDR3 length is 13 residues. Between the trimmed V and J ends, which lost 1 base and 7 bases, there was a span of 11 bases. CDR3 region: CASSLWPGGGYTF. CDR3 coding DNA: TGCGCCAGCAGCTTGTGGCCAGGAGGTGGCTACACCTTC.

This rearrangement joins TRBV2 to TRBJ2-7; D call uncertain. This CDR3 has 11 amino acids. The V gene lost 5 bases and the J gene lost 4 bases, with 6 bases spanning the gap. Germline-derived CDR1 and CDR2 are SNHLY and FYNNEI. The CDR3 protein is CASSSQYEQYF. The CDR3, as DNA: TGTGCCAGCAGTTCCCAGTACGAGCAGTACTTC. Supplemented by reference TRBV2 and TRBJ2-7, the full variable domain reads EPEVTQTPSHQVTQMGQEVILRCVPISNHLYFYWYRQILGQKVEFLVSFYNNEISEKSEIFDDQFSVERPDGSNFTLKIRSTKLEDSAMYFCASSSQYEQYFGPGTRLTVT.

In this sample, this clone turned up a few times. This chain connects TRBV18 to TRBJ2-3, with 10 nucleotides matching TRBD2. Trimming at V came to 4 bases and at J to 7 bases, leaving 8 bases not matched to a gene. Looked up from germline, CDR1 is KGHSH and CDR2 is LQKENI. CDR3 length: 15 residues. CDR3 loop: CASSQGAGGPNTQYF. The DNA for the CDR3 is TGTGCCAGCTCACAGGGAGCGGGAGGGCCGAATACGCAGTATTTT.

CDR3 nucleotide sequence: TGCGCCAGCAGCCGCAGTCAGGGGGAGTACACTGAAGCTTTCTTT. Protein: CASSRSQGEYTEAFF. This chain links TRBV5-1 with TRBJ1-1, with TRBD1 matching 7 bases. CDR1 is SGHRS, CDR2 YFSETQ, per germline. V lost 4 bases to trimming and J lost 3 bases; unmatched junction nucleotides: 9. This CDR3 is 15 amino acids long.

V is TRBV7-2 and J is TRBJ1-1; no definite D call. V lost 5 bases to trimming and J lost 8 bases, with 15 bases between them. From germline, CDR1 is SGHTA and CDR2 FQGNSA. This CDR3 contains 13 residues. The DNA for the CDR3 is TGTGCCAGCAGCCCGGAGGTCGGGAGAGAAGCTTTCTTT. Translation: CASSPEVGREAFF.

This chain connects TRBV6-5 to TRBJ2-7, with D maybe TRBD1 (5 bases). The CDR3 totals 15 residues. Deletions cut 3 bases from V and 3 bases from J, with 15 bases between. Germline V CDR1 and CDR2: MNHEY, SVGAGI. The CDR3 sequence: CASSYGPTENYEQYF. CDR3 nucleotides: TGTGCCAGCAGTTATGGTCCGACAGAGAACTACGAGCAGTACTTC.

The sample holds one count of this clone. The rearrangement links TRBV28 to TRBJ2-7, with D possibly being TRBD1 (5 bases). The CDR3 runs to 14 residues. V dropped 3 bases and J dropped 3 bases, with 12 bases sitting between them. The V gene's germline CDR1 is MDHEN and CDR2 SYDVKM. The CDR3 reads CASSFGRAFYEQYF. For the CDR3, the DNA is TGTGCCAGCAGTTTTGGCAGGGCCTTCTACGAGCAGTACTTC.

This chain joins TRBV5-1 and TRBJ2-1; 8 positions agree with TRBD2. The CDR3 is 15 residues long. With 3 bases clipped from V and 8 bases from J, the junction kept 10 bases outside the gene matches. Germline CDR1 reads SGHRS; CDR2 reads YFSETQ. The CDR3 DNA sequence: TGCGCCAGCAGCTCGGGCAGCGGGAGTTACGATGAGCAGTTCTTC. This codes for CASSSGSGSYDEQFF.

As DNA, the CDR3 is TGTGCCAGCAGTGAAGCGCGGCAGCGGCCGGTGGACATTCAGTACTTC. It yields the protein CASSEARQRPVDIQYF. The rearrangement uses TRBV6-1 and TRBJ2-4; TRBD2 is a possible D gene (5 bases). The CDR3 consists of 16 residues. Trimming removed 0 bases at V and 8 bases at J, with 17 bases between. Germline CDR1 is MNHNS and CDR2 is SASEGT.

As regards this clone: Other DNA variants within this sample encode the same CDR3. This chain joins TRBV13 and TRBJ1-1; D uncertain. Germline CDR1 is PRHDT and CDR2 is FYEKMQ (reference sequence). CDR3 length equals 13 residues. V gave up 5 bases and J gave up 1 base, with 8 bases separating them. Written as DNA, the CDR3 is TGTGCCAGCAGCCCCCGCGGGAACACTGAAGCTTTCTTT. Translation gives CASSPRGNTEAFF.

The V call is TRBV11-3, the J call TRBJ2-2; D possibly corresponds to TRBD2 (6 bases). The CDR3 has 18 residues. Germline V CDR1 and CDR2: SGHNT, YENEEA. Trimming took off 5 bases at V and 1 base at J, with 20 bases between the two ends. This CDR3 reads CASSLARDSLGNTGELFF. The DNA for the CDR3 is TGTGCCAGCAGCCTAGCCCGGGACTCCCTGGGGAACACCGGGGAGCTGTTTTTT.